These 22 T cell receptor beta chains were all obtained from the same sample, sequenced in a study of response to subunit inactivated influenza vaccine. In TCRdb, the RT-PCR reads were re-called with MiXCR into one record per CDR3 protein. The sample has about half a million distinct CDR3 sequences; less than 8% are singletons. The source was PBMCs from blood, collected around 2 years after vaccination. All receptors derive from a man between 50 and 69 years old who received an inactivated influenza vaccine.

The rearrangement uses TRBV11-1 and TRBJ2-7; TRBD2 is a possible D gene (6 bases). The CDR3 spans 16 residues. The V end lost 1 base, the J end lost 1 base, and 14 bases lay between the germline ends. The germline V gene has CDR1 SGHAT and CDR2 FQDESV (reference sequence). For the CDR3, the DNA is TGTGCCAGCAGCTTAGGCGCTAGCGCCCTTTCCTACGAGCAGTACTTC. Its protein is CASSLGASALSYEQYF.

V is TRBV7-2 and J is TRBJ2-5, with D hard to call. V dropped 1 base and J dropped 2 bases, with 11 bases sitting between them. Per the germline V gene, CDR1 is SGHTA and CDR2 is FQGNSA. CDR3 size: 15 residues. Written as DNA, the CDR3 is TGTGCCAGCAGCTTAGGTGGGTCACAGCAAGAGACCCAGTACTTC. The encoded protein is CASSLGGSQQETQYF.

This clonotype was seen more than once but under ten times. The chain joins TRBV24-1 to TRBJ2-7; D may be TRBD1 (6 bases). The V and J ends lost 2 bases and 3 bases respectively, with 13 bases between them. In germline, CDR1 is KGHDR, CDR2 SFDVKD. This CDR3 contains 15 residues. CDR3 region: CATSDSRTAIYEQYF. As DNA, the CDR3 is TGTGCCACCAGTGATTCGAGGACAGCGATCTACGAGCAGTACTTC.

This clonotype has ten or more counts. V is TRBV18 and J is TRBJ2-2; D gene uncertain. Germline values: CDR1 KGHSH, CDR2 LQKENI. Trimming pared 8 bases from V and 0 bases from J, leaving 7 bases between. CDR3 length: 13 amino acids. CDR3 residues: CASSPSNTGELFF. The CDR3, as DNA: TGTGCCAGCAGCCCCTCGAACACCGGGGAGCTGTTTTTT.

This chain connects TRBV7-6 to TRBJ2-5; D remains ambiguous. CDR1 SGHVS and CDR2 FNYEAQ come from the germline V gene. The V and J ends lost 1 base and 9 bases respectively, with 18 bases between them. The CDR3 has 15 amino acids. For the CDR3, the DNA is TGTGCCAGCAGCTTAGTAGGTTTAACAGAATGGTCCCAGTACTTC. It specifies CASSLVGLTEWSQYF.

The V call is TRBV20-1, the J call TRBJ2-7; 10 nucleotides match TRBD2. Per the germline V gene, CDR1 is DFQATT and CDR2 is SNEGSKA (reference sequence). The CDR3 covers 14 residues. Losses at the gene ends were 4 bases for V and 2 bases for J; bases not matched to a gene: 5. The CDR3 nucleotides are TGCAGTGCTACCCGGACTAGCGGACCCTACGAGCAGTACTTC. It yields the protein CSATRTSGPYEQYF.

V and J are TRBV4-1 and TRBJ2-1, with D tentatively TRBD1 (5 bases). The CDR3 covers 14 residues. The V gene's germline CDR1 is MGHRA and CDR2 YSYEKL. The V end was cut by 0 bases, the J end by 11 bases, with 14 bases between. The CDR3 DNA reads TGCGCCAGCAGCCAAGAAGGGGTGGGTATAAAGCAGTTCTTC. Protein sequence: CASSQEGVGIKQFF.

This chain joins TRBV19 and TRBJ2-3, with unresolved D. The ends were cut back, 3 bases at V and 2 bases at J, with 12 bases in the middle. The CDR3 has 15 residues. The germline CDR1 and CDR2 sequences are LNHDA and SQIVND (reference sequence). The DNA for the CDR3 is TGTGCCAGTAGTATGAGCAAGTCGAACACAGATACGCAGTATTTT. This encodes CASSMSKSNTDTQYF.

This clonotype was found a few times. This sequence joins TRBV11-2 and TRBJ2-1, with TRBD2 matching over 10 bases. CDR1 and CDR2 (germline): SGHAT, FQNNGV. The CDR3 runs 15 residues. V was pared by 5 bases and J by 3 bases, with 4 bases of the junction left unmatched. This chain's CDR3 is CASSQIAGGYNEQFF. In DNA, the CDR3 is TGTGCCAGCAGCCAGATAGCGGGAGGCTACAATGAGCAGTTCTTC.

The chain has TRBV24-1 and TRBJ2-5; D perhaps matches TRBD2 (6 bases). Germline-derived CDR1 and CDR2 are KGHDR and SFDVKD. This CDR3 has 12 amino acids. V was cut by 8 bases and J by 5 bases, with 11 bases left in between. The CDR3 region has the DNA TGTGCCACCACCGATGGGGGGGAGACCCAGTACTTC. Protein product: CATTDGGETQYF.

To note about this clonotype: A junction boundary mismatches the germline segment, possibly from a read error. The gene calls are TRBV12-3 or TRBV12-4 and TRBJ2-1, with no clear D. The length of the CDR3 is 13 residues. The CDR3 is CASTMGRYNDQFF. CDR3 DNA sequence: TGTGCCAGCACCATGGGCCGGTACAATGATCAGTTTTTC.

The chain carries TRBV5-1 and TRBJ1-6, with a tentative D call TRBD1 (5 bases). V lost 2 bases and J 7 bases, leaving 10 bases between the germline ends. Germline CDR1 and CDR2: SGHRS and YFSETQ. This CDR3 is built from 14 residues. CDR3 loop: CASSFEGANSPLHF. For the CDR3, the DNA is TGCGCCAGCAGCTTCGAAGGGGCCAATTCACCCCTCCACTTT.

This clonotype was observed a few times. The rearrangement joins TRBV10-3 to TRBJ1-2; a weak D match, TRBD1 (5 bases). Germline V lookup: CDR1 ENHRY, CDR2 SYGVKD. Trimming cost V 4 bases and J 2 bases, with 8 bases left between them. The CDR3 runs 13 residues. The CDR3 loop reads CAISVGENYGYTF. The CDR3 DNA reads TGTGCCATCAGTGTAGGGGAAAACTATGGCTACACCTTC.

This clonotype was seen only a few times. The chain joins TRBV6-2 or TRBV6-3 to TRBJ2-2, with 7 bases lining up with TRBD1. This CDR3 region has 16 residues. Germline V gene data show CDR1 as MNHEY and CDR2 as SVGEGT. J lost 4 bases, V lost 6 bases, and 11 bases had no gene match. The CDR3 DNA follows: TGTGCCAGCAGCCCCATTCGGGACAGAGCCACCGGGGAGCTGTTTTTT. Translated: CASSPIRDRATGELFF.

This chain joins TRBV6-5 and TRBJ1-3, with D uncertain. Germline V lookup: CDR1 MNHEY, CDR2 SVGAGI. CDR3 length: 15 amino acids. Trimming cost V 2 bases and J 3 bases, with 11 bases left between them. This chain's CDR3 is CASSYNPGDGNTIYF. CDR3 DNA sequence: TGTGCCAGCAGTTACAATCCAGGAGATGGAAACACCATATATTTT.

In this sample, this clonotype turned up a few times. The chain combines TRBV4-3 with TRBJ1-4; 11 bases align to TRBD1. The CDR3 length is 15 residues. Germline assignment: CDR1 LGHNA and CDR2 YSLEER. The V segment lost 4 bases and the J segment 8 bases; nucleotides outside the gene matches: 6. Here the CDR3 DNA reads TGCGCCAGCAGCCCTTGGACAGGGGGCGGAGAAAAACTGTTTTTT. It translates to CASSPWTGGGEKLFF.

The J gene is TRBJ2-3, the V gene TRBV12-3 or TRBV12-4; TRBD2 aligns across 15 bases. V lost 7 bases to trimming and J lost 4 bases; unmatched junction nucleotides: 6. This CDR3 spans 16 amino acids. The CDR3 loop is CASNSGLAGGPDTQYF. CDR3 in DNA: TGTGCCAGCAATTCCGGACTAGCGGGGGGGCCAGATACGCAGTATTTT.

About this clonotype: This may come from a read error, since a much larger clone is one base off. This chain connects TRBV15 to TRBJ2-5; D tentatively reads TRBD1 or TRBD2 (6 bases each). V was trimmed by 8 bases and J by 2 bases, leaving 15 bases between them. The CDR3 extends over 14 amino acids. The germline V gene has CDR1 LNHNV and CDR2 YYDKDF (reference sequence). The CDR3: CATRHRGEQETQYF. CDR3 DNA sequence: TGTGCCACCCGACATAGGGGGGAACAAGAGACCCAGTACTTC. Together with reference TRBV15 and TRBJ2-5, the CDR3 gives the full variable domain: DAMVIQNPRYQVTQFGKPVTLSCSQTLNHNVMYWYQQKSSQAPKLLFHYYDKDFNNEADTPDNFQSRRPNTSFCFLDIRSPGLGDTAMYLCATRHRGEQETQYFGPGTRLLVL.

The table lists this clonotype with many counts. The V gene is TRBV12-3 or TRBV12-4, the J gene TRBJ2-1; D is unclear. V shed 1 base and J shed 2 bases, with 9 bases lying between them. CDR3 length: 15 amino acids. CDR3 sequence: CASSLGPAAYNEQFF. CDR3 in DNA: TGTGCCAGCAGTTTAGGGCCGGCTGCCTACAATGAGCAGTTCTTC.

The chain uses TRBV6-1 and TRBJ2-3; either TRBD1 or TRBD2 may supply D (6 bases each). Trimming shortened V by 6 bases and J by 0 bases, and 25 bases separated the two germline ends. CDR1 and CDR2 from the germline V gene are MNHNS and SASEGT. There are 19 residues in the CDR3. The CDR3: CASRRKSSQSGASTDTQYF. For the CDR3, the DNA is TGTGCCAGCAGAAGGAAGAGTTCACAATCGGGGGCCAGCACAGATACGCAGTATTTT.

This clonotype has at least ten counts. The chain combines TRBV11-1 with TRBJ2-5; 12 bases fit TRBD1. Germline loops: CDR1 SGHAT, CDR2 FQDESV (reference sequence). The length of the CDR3 is 15 residues. Trimming at V came to 5 bases and at J to 5 bases, leaving 6 bases not matched to a gene. CDR3 DNA sequence: TGTGCCAGCAGCATGGGACAGGGGGCCTTTGAGACCCAGTACTTC. Translation gives CASSMGQGAFETQYF.

Only a few counts were recorded for this clonotype. This chain connects TRBV7-2 to TRBJ1-2; perhaps TRBD1 as D (6 bases). CDR3 length equals 14 residues. Deletions cut 4 bases from V and 2 bases from J, with 11 bases between. The germline gives CDR1 SGHTA, CDR2 FQGNSA. Here the CDR3 reads CASSSTTGNYGYTF. CDR3 nucleotide sequence: TGTGCCAGCAGCTCCACGACAGGCAACTATGGCTACACCTTC.